The 2 T cell receptor beta chains in this list originate from one sample, sequenced in a study of T cells in Graves' hyperthyroidism and ophthalmopathy. TCR beta CDR3 region amplification was performed from RNA transcripts. Initially, a first-round RT-PCR of the TCR CDR3 employed the HTBI primer set. One entry per CDR3 protein, called by TCRdb with MiXCR from the multiplex PCR reads. The sample shows a few hundred thousand distinct CDR3 sequences, more than 15% of them seen only once. The sequencing input was blood. The receptor set was obtained from a woman under 30 with Graves' hyperthyroidism.

This clonotype was found many times. The gene calls are TRBV10-2 and TRBJ2-5, with TRBD1 identical over 8 bases. This CDR3 has 14 residues. The V gene end was trimmed by 6 bases and the J gene end by 5 bases; junction bases not matched to a gene: 8. Germline V gene lookup returns CDR1 WSHSY and CDR2 SAAADI. The CDR3 DNA is TGCGCCAGCAGCTACCAGGGGGCTTATGAGACCCAGTACTTC. It is translated as CASSYQGAYETQYF.

This clonotype was seen many times. The V and J genes are TRBV28 and TRBJ1-2; D is uncertain. There are 13 residues in the CDR3. The V gene lost 3 bases and the J gene lost 0 bases, with 5 bases spanning the gap. Germline assignment: CDR1 MDHEN and CDR2 SYDVKM. The chain's CDR3 is CASSFTANYGYTF. CDR3 nucleotide sequence: TGTGCCAGCAGTTTCACAGCTAACTATGGCTACACCTTC.